Presented here are 27 T cell receptor beta chains from one specimen sequenced in a study of blood T cell repertoires in COVID-19. Generated by immunoSEQ multiplex PCR, the TCRdb table keeps only in-frame clones and is missing some. The sample includes roughly 120,000 clones, approximately 84% of them seen just once. The sequencing input was peripheral blood. The origin of the receptors is a woman aged 55-69 years with acute or convalescent COVID-19.

The V gene is TRBV30, the J gene TRBJ1-2; tentatively, D is TRBD1 (5 bases). This CDR3 is built from 15 residues. In germline, CDR1 is GTSNPN, CDR2 SVGIG (reference sequence). V lost 1 base and J 3 bases, leaving 15 bases between the germline ends. The CDR3 DNA reads as TGTGCCTGGAGTGGGGGTGGGGCTGCGGACTATGGCTACACCTTC. Amino acid sequence: CAWSGGGAADYGYTF.

J is TRBJ2-7 and V is TRBV27; possibly TRBD2 for D (5 bases). This CDR3 region has 14 residues. The V and J ends lost 3 bases and 6 bases respectively, with 15 bases between them. CDR1 and CDR2 (germline): MNHEY, SMNVEV (reference sequence). The chain's CDR3 is CASSFYGVTGEQYF. DNA for the CDR3: TGTGCCAGCAGTTTTTACGGGGTTACCGGCGAGCAGTACTTC.

This rearrangement joins TRBV9 to TRBJ1-3; 10 bases map to TRBD1. This CDR3 has 15 amino acids. CDR1 SGDLS and CDR2 YYNGEE come from the germline V gene. Trimming cost V 4 bases and J 3 bases; bases outside gene matches: 4. The CDR3 bases are TGTGCCAGCAGCTCGCGGACAGGGGGTGGAAACACCATATATTTT. Protein product: CASSSRTGGGNTIYF.

The table lists this clone with a few counts. V gene TRBV4-1 combines with J gene TRBJ1-2; TRBD1 matches 11 bases. Looked up from germline, CDR1 is MGHRA and CDR2 is YSYEKL. The CDR3 contains 16 residues. V dropped 4 bases and J dropped 2; count of bases not matched to a gene: 6. The chain's CDR3 is CASSLGQGAQNYGYTF. The CDR3 DNA is TGCGCCAGCAGCCTCGGACAGGGGGCGCAAAACTATGGCTACACCTTC.

The CDR3 sequence: CASSPPGGTSNSPLHF. As DNA, the CDR3 is TGTGCCAGCAGCCCCCCTGGGGGGACGAGTAATTCACCCCTCCACTTT. The rearrangement joins TRBV5-8 to TRBJ1-6; possibly TRBD1 for D (5 bases). The CDR3 is 16 residues long. From germline, CDR1 is SGHTS and CDR2 YDEGEE. Trimming cost V 4 bases and J 6 bases, with 17 bases left between them.

This chain connects TRBV19 to TRBJ2-3, with 8 bases identical to TRBD2. This CDR3 has 14 amino acids. V shed 9 bases and J 6 bases; nucleotides not matched to a gene: 11. The germline V gene encodes CDR1 LNHDA and CDR2 SQIVND (reference sequence). The CDR3 spells CASSGTRKTDTQYF. CDR3 in DNA: TGTGCCAGCTCGGGGACTAGGAAAACGGATACGCAGTATTTT.

The rearrangement links TRBV3-1 (or the pseudogene TRBV3-2) to TRBJ1-4; D uncertain. Trimming took off 4 bases at V and 0 bases at J, with 12 bases between the two ends. The germline CDR1 and CDR2 sequences are LGHDT and YNNKEL (reference sequence). The CDR3 spans 16 residues. Here the CDR3 reads CASSRETFTTNEKLFF. The DNA of the CDR3 is TGTGCCAGCAGCCGAGAAACTTTTACAACTAATGAAAAACTGTTTTTT.

This clone was seen once. In nucleotides, the CDR3 is TGCGCCAGCAGCCAAGTTGGGACTAGCGGGGGGCCCTTCTCCTACAATGAGCAGTTCTTC. As protein: CASSQVGTSGGPFSYNEQFF. The J gene is TRBJ2-1, the V gene TRBV4-1, with 15 bases matching TRBD2. Germline V CDR1 and CDR2: MGHRA, YSYEKL. The CDR3 length is 20 residues. Germline trimming cut 1 base from V and 0 bases from J; bases unmatched to any gene: 7.

The V call is TRBV6-5, the J call TRBJ1-5, with D tentatively TRBD1 (6 bases). CDR1 is MNHEY, CDR2 SVGAGI, per germline. CDR3 length: 13 amino acids. Trimming removed 6 bases from V and 6 bases from J, with 12 bases in between. The DNA for the CDR3 is TGTGCCAGCAGGACAGGTGATCTTCAGCCCCAGCATTTT. Translated: CASRTGDLQPQHF.

This clone showed up just once. The genes are TRBV24-1 and TRBJ2-5, with D perhaps TRBD1 (5 bases). Germline V gene data show CDR1 as KGHDR and CDR2 as SFDVKD. The V and J ends lost 4 bases and 5 bases respectively, with 10 bases between them. CDR3 length: 13 residues. DNA of the CDR3: TGTGCCACCAGTGAAGGGGCGAGGGAGACCCAGTACTTC. Translated, it gives CATSEGARETQYF.

V and J are TRBV28 and TRBJ1-1; D is perhaps TRBD1 (5 bases). V lost 2 bases, J lost 4 bases, and 8 bases lay in between. There are 13 residues in the CDR3. Looked up from germline, CDR1 is MDHEN and CDR2 is SYDVKM. The CDR3 bases are TGTGCCAGCAGTTTACCAGGGATCACTGAAGCTTTCTTT. This codes for CASSLPGITEAFF.

The chain uses TRBV5-1 and TRBJ2-1; TRBD2 matches at 9 bases. The ends lost 4 bases at V and 7 bases at J; junction bases unmatched: 12. The CDR3 extends over 16 amino acids. Germline V lookup: CDR1 SGHRS, CDR2 YFSETQ. The CDR3 coding sequence is TGCGCCAGCAGCGAGCGGCCGACTAGCGGCGATAATGAGCAGTTCTTC. It is translated as CASSERPTSGDNEQFF.

The chain has TRBV6-5 and TRBJ1-2, with 8 bases that match TRBD1. After removal of 6 bases from V and 5 bases from J, the junction contained 8 bases not matched to a gene. CDR1 is MNHEY and CDR2 is SVGAGI in the germline V gene. The CDR3 sequence is 14 residues long. The CDR3 here is CASSLLDREYGYTF. The CDR3 DNA reads TGTGCCAGCAGCCTCCTGGACAGGGAGTATGGCTACACCTTC.

This rearrangement joins TRBV5-6 to TRBJ1-1; TRBD1 is a possible D gene (6 bases). V was trimmed by 2 bases and J by 1 base, leaving 15 bases between them. Germline CDR1 SGHDT, CDR2 YYEEEE. The CDR3 spans 16 residues. The CDR3 spells CASSLLWDTSNTEAFF. Written as DNA, the CDR3 is TGTGCCAGCAGCTTACTTTGGGACACCTCGAACACTGAAGCTTTCTTT.

This sequence joins TRBV28 and TRBJ1-2, with 7 positions matching TRBD1. The trim removed 6 bases at V and 3 bases at J, leaving 4 bases unmatched. Per the germline V gene, CDR1 is MDHEN and CDR2 is SYDVKM. This CDR3 is built from 13 residues. CDR3: CASRRTGDYGYTF. The CDR3 DNA is TGTGCCAGCAGAAGAACAGGGGACTATGGCTACACCTTC.

The chain joins TRBV7-9 to TRBJ1-1; D unclear. The length of the CDR3 is 13 residues. V gave up 5 bases and J gave up 1 base, with 8 bases separating them. The germline CDR1 and CDR2 sequences are SEHNR and FQNEAQ (reference sequence). The CDR3: CASSTDGNTEAFF. The CDR3 DNA reads as TGTGCCAGCAGCACTGATGGGAACACTGAAGCTTTCTTT.

The chain has TRBV28 and TRBJ1-6, with a weak D call TRBD1 (6 bases). Trimming stripped 2 bases from V and 6 bases from J, with 14 bases between. This CDR3 spans 16 amino acids. Germline V gene sequence: CDR1 MDHEN, CDR2 SYDVKM. The CDR3 sequence: CASSLRRGYGNSPLHF. The CDR3 DNA sequence: TGTGCCAGCAGTTTACGCAGGGGCTATGGTAATTCACCCCTCCACTTT.

The chain couples TRBV30 to TRBJ1-6, with D possibly being TRBD1 (5 bases). The CDR3 is made up of 16 amino acids. The germline gives CDR1 GTSNPN, CDR2 SVGIG (reference sequence). With 1 base removed from V and 7 bases from J, the gap between germline ends came to 17 bases. The DNA for the CDR3 is TGTGCCTGGAGTGCGTGGGGGGGTTCATTCAATTCACCCCTCCACTTT. Translation gives CAWSAWGGSFNSPLHF.

V gene TRBV24-1 combines with J gene TRBJ1-1; TRBD1 matches 7 bases. CDR1 and CDR2 from the germline V gene are KGHDR and SFDVKD. The CDR3 has 13 amino acids. Trimming took 4 bases from V and 7 from J; bases not matched to a gene: 5. The chain's CDR3 is CATSDFQGDEAFF. CDR3 in DNA: TGTGCCACCAGTGACTTCCAGGGGGATGAAGCTTTCTTT.

This chain uses TRBV5-1 with TRBJ2-1, with TRBD2 matching 12 bases. CDR3 length: 17 amino acids. Germline lookup yields CDR1 SGHRS and CDR2 YFSETQ. J was trimmed by 7 bases and V by 5 bases; bases with no gene match: 13. CDR3 amino acids: CASRPYPRLAGENEQFF. The DNA for the CDR3 is TGCGCCAGCAGGCCGTACCCCAGACTAGCGGGGGAGAATGAGCAGTTCTTC. Full variable domain (rest looked up from reference TRBV5-1 and TRBJ2-1): KAGVTQTPRYLIKTRGQQVTLSCSPISGHRSVSWYQQTPGQGLQFLFEYFSETQRNKGNFPGRFSGRQFSNSRSEMNVSTLELGDSALYLCASRPYPRLAGENEQFFGPGTRLTVL.

This rearrangement joins TRBV14 to TRBJ1-2, with 9 bases fitting TRBD1. This CDR3 is built from 13 residues. V trimming: 4 bases; J trimming: 4 bases; junction bases outside the gene matches: 1. The germline CDR1 and CDR2 sequences are SGHDN and FVKESK. CDR3 residues: CASSPGQGYGYTF. The CDR3 DNA reads TGTGCCAGCAGCCCGGGACAGGGCTATGGCTACACCTTC.

The genes are TRBV19 and TRBJ1-4, with unresolved D. The germline V gene encodes CDR1 LNHDA and CDR2 SQIVND (reference sequence). This CDR3 is built from 15 residues. Trimming removed 3 bases from V and 7 bases from J, with 15 bases in between. CDR3 bases: TGTGCCAGTAGTATGGACGTGTACGGGAGTGAAAAACTGTTTTTT. Translation: CASSMDVYGSEKLFF.

The chain uses TRBV6-5 and TRBJ2-7; TRBD2 aligns across 9 bases. Germline values: CDR1 MNHEY, CDR2 SVGAGI. Trimming took 4 bases from V and 3 from J; bases not matched to a gene: 4. The length of the CDR3 is 14 residues. CDR3 residues: CASSSAGGRYEQYV. The CDR3 region has the DNA TGTGCCAGCAGTTCAGCGGGGGGCCGCTACGAGCAGTACGTC.

The gene calls are TRBV12-3 or TRBV12-4 and TRBJ2-3, with D unresolved. Trimming pared 3 bases from V and 5 bases from J, leaving 9 bases between. This CDR3 has 13 amino acids. The CDR3 DNA sequence: TGTGCCAGCAGTTTCGGTCTTAGAGATACGCAGTATTTT. Residues: CASSFGLRDTQYF.

This clone was counted between two and nine times. The rearrangement uses TRBV12-3 or TRBV12-4 and TRBJ1-1, with 7 positions matching TRBD1. The V gene end was trimmed by 6 bases and the J gene end by 4 bases; junction bases not matched to a gene: 5. The CDR3 runs 13 residues. The CDR3: CASRPGQSTEAFF. DNA of the CDR3: TGTGCCAGCAGGCCGGGACAGTCCACTGAAGCTTTCTTT.

This clone occurred once. The V call is TRBV6-5, the J call TRBJ2-7; tentative D call: TRBD1 (5 bases). Between the trimmed V and J ends, which lost 7 bases and 4 bases, there was a span of 14 bases. CDR1 is MNHEY and CDR2 is SVGAGI in the germline V gene. There are 13 residues in the CDR3. The CDR3 nucleotides are TGTGCCAGCATGGGATGGGGCAATTACGAGCAGTACTTC. It yields the protein CASMGWGNYEQYF.

The chain's CDR3 is CASSRETGKKLFF. CDR3 coding DNA: TGTGCCAGCAGCCGTGAGACCGGGAAAAAACTGTTTTTT. The chain links TRBV5-8 to TRBJ1-4; D gene unclear. The V gene's germline CDR1 is SGHTS and CDR2 YDEGEE. CDR3 length: 13 amino acids. V was shortened by 4 bases and J by 9 bases, with 13 bases between the two germline ends.